A selection of T cell receptor beta chains follows, all from one sample in a study of technical replicates of blood from a few donors. Generated by immunoSEQ multiplex PCR, the TCRdb table keeps only in-frame clones and is missing some. This table holds 65,000 to 90,000 clones, 94% found once. Sequencing was performed on T cells isolated from PBMCs. These receptors were taken from a human donor in good health. Each CDR3 is given with its conserved first and last residue. D genes are given only for firm matches.

j_gene	d_gene	v_gene	CDR3nt	CDR3aa
TRBJ1-2	TRBD1	TRBV4-3	TGCGCCAGCACCCGACAGGGGTTTAACTATGGCTACACCTTC	CASTRQGFNYGYTF
TRBJ1-1	TRBD1	TRBV30	TGTGCCTGGACGAAAGAGACAGGGTTGTATGCTGAAGCTTTCTTT	CAWTKETGLYAEAFF
TRBJ2-3	TRBD2	TRBV5-1	TGCGCCAGCAGCAGTGGATGGCGGGAGGTAGATACGCAGTATTTT	CASSSGWREVDTQYF
TRBJ2-1	TRBD2	TRBV27	TGTGCCAGCAGTTTTCAGGTAGCGGGGTACAATGAGCAGTTCTTC	CASSFQVAGYNEQFF
TRBJ2-1	.	TRBV9	TGTGCCAGCAGCGCTCAGGGGGGCTACAATGAGCAGTTCTTC	CASSAQGGYNEQFF
TRBJ1-1	.	TRBV6-5	TGTGCCAGCAGAGGGGGCACTGAAGCTTTCTTT	CASRGGTEAFF
TRBJ1-1	TRBD1	TRBV5-1	TGCGCCAGCAGCTCTCGGGACAGGAGGAACACTGAAGCTTTCTTT	CASSSRDRRNTEAFF
TRBJ2-3	.	TRBV12-5	TGTGCTAGTGGTTTCGGAGGCACAGATACGCAGTATTTT	CASGFGGTDTQYF
TRBJ2-7	.	TRBV5-6	TGTGCCAGCAGCTTGGTCCAGGCCTCCTCCTACGAGCAGTACTTC	CASSLVQASSYEQYF
TRBJ1-4	TRBD1	TRBV6-5	TGTGCCAGCAGTCACTCCGACAGGGTTAATGAAAAACTGTTTTTT	CASSHSDRVNEKLFF
TRBJ2-7	.	TRBV7-2	TGTGCCAGCAGCTTAGCGGGAGCCTTGTACGGGCAGTACTTC	CASSLAGALYGQYF
TRBJ1-2	.	TRBV27	TGTGCCAGCAGTTTACAGGGAAACTATGGCTACACCTTC	CASSLQGNYGYTF
TRBJ2-5	.	TRBV5-6	TGTGCCAGCAGCTTGGGCGCTCAAGAGACCCAGTACTTC	CASSLGAQETQYF
TRBJ2-2	.	TRBV7-8	TGTGCCAGCAGCCTAGGAGGGTTGGGGGAGCTGTTTTTT	CASSLGGLGELFF
TRBJ2-1	.	TRBV4-2	TGTGCCAGCAGCCAAGGAGGGCGGGAGCAGTTCTTC	CASSQGGREQFF
TRBJ2-1	TRBD2	TRBV9	TGTGCCAGCAGCGTGGGGACTAGCTTCGATGAGCAGTTCTTC	CASSVGTSFDEQFF
TRBJ2-3	TRBD2	TRBV12-5	TGTGCTAGTGGTTTGGTAGCGGGAGGCACAGATACGCAGTATTTT	CASGLVAGGTDTQYF